These T cell receptor beta chains were read from a single sample in a study of technical replicates of blood from a handful of donors. Only in-frame clones appear in the TCRdb table, and some are missing; sequencing was by immunoSEQ multiplex PCR. This sample has 75,000 to 90,000 clones, with over 90% found just once. The sequenced sample was T cells isolated from PBMCs. The receptor source for this set is a human donor in good health. The conserved cysteine and the conserved F or W are not part of the CDR3 here. Each record gives: CDR3 protein, clone size, V gene, J gene. A clone size is listed for some rows: how often the clone was seen (once, few, many), or a class if it is expanded.

ASSYSGTAYEQY	.	TRBV6-5	TRBJ2-7
SVGDLGQGYEQY	.	TRBV29-1	TRBJ2-7
AWSVERRSSNEQY	.	TRBV30	TRBJ2-7
ASSPQGPSGANVLT	.	TRBV27	TRBJ2-6
ASSWTGAGNTIY	.	TRBV5-6	TRBJ1-3
ASKGEAFFNEQF	.	TRBV19	TRBJ2-1
ASSSRGSSYNEQF	.	TRBV7-3	TRBJ2-1
ASSSGQNTEAF	.	TRBV14	TRBJ1-1
ASSSTGDGETQY	.	TRBV28	TRBJ2-5
ASSLRTGVNEQF	.	TRBV7-8	TRBJ2-1
ASSVGSGQGGLDGYT	.	TRBV9	TRBJ1-2
ASIPGGQGLSYEQY	.	TRBV28	TRBJ2-7
ASSKVNPPGEPQH	few	TRBV21-1	TRBJ1-5
ASSLGTGGYNEQF	.	TRBV11-1	TRBJ2-1
ASSQVAAGDNEQF	.	TRBV4-2	TRBJ2-1
ASSNQGYNEQF	.	TRBV9	TRBJ2-1
AISELAGANEQF	.	TRBV10-3	TRBJ2-1
ASSDDLAGGENEQF	.	TRBV7-2	TRBJ2-1
ASSPHLAGEPYNEQF	.	TRBV14	TRBJ2-1
ASSGPGQVTSTDTQY	.	TRBV9	TRBJ2-3
ASSLPLTGGNTEAF	once	TRBV28	TRBJ1-1
ASSEYEGASPEAF	.	TRBV6-1	TRBJ1-1
ASSLGGSSYEQY	.	TRBV28	TRBJ2-7
ASSRLLYRGGANADTQY	.	TRBV4-3	TRBJ2-3
ASSGTGLGQQY	.	TRBV2	TRBJ2-7
ASSDGGEDEKLF	.	TRBV7-6	TRBJ1-4
ASSDSSYEQY	.	TRBV6-6	TRBJ2-7